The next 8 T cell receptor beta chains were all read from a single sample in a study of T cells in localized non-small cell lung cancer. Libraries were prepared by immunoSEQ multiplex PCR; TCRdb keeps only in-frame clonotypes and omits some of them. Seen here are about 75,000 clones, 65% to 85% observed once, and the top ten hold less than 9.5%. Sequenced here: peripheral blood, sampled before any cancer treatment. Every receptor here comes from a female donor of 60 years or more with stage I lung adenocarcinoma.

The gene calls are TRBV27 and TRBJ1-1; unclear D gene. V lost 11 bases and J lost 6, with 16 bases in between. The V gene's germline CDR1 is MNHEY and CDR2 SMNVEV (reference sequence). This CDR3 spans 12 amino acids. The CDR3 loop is CAHLRNGPEAFF. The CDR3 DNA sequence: TGTGCCCACCTTCGTAATGGCCCTGAAGCTTTCTTT.

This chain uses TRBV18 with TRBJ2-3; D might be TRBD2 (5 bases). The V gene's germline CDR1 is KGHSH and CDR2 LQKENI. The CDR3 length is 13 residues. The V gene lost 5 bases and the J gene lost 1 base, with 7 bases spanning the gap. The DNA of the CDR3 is TGTGCCAGCTCAACCGGGGGCACAGATACGCAGTATTTT. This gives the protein CASSTGGTDTQYF.

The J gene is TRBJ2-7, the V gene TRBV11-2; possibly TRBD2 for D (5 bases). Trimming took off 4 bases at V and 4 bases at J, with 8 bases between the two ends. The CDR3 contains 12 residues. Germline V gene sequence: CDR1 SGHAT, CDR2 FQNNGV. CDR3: CASSSGGYEQYF. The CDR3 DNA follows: TGTGCCAGCAGCTCCGGCGGGTACGAGCAGTACTTC.

In DNA, the CDR3 is TGTGCCAGCAGTTTAGGAGGACTAGCGGAAGAGACCCAGTACTTC. Amino acid sequence: CASSLGGLAEETQYF. This chain uses TRBV27 with TRBJ2-5, with 10 positions matching TRBD2. V dropped 2 bases and J dropped 3; count of bases not matched to a gene: 3. The CDR3 totals 15 residues. From germline, CDR1 is MNHEY and CDR2 SMNVEV (reference sequence).

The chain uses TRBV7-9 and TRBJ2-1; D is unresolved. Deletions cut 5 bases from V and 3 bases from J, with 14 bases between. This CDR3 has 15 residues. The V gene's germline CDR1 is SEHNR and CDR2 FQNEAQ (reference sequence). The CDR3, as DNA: TGTGCCAGCAGCCCCGACACGCTTGACTACAATGAGCAGTTCTTC. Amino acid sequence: CASSPDTLDYNEQFF.

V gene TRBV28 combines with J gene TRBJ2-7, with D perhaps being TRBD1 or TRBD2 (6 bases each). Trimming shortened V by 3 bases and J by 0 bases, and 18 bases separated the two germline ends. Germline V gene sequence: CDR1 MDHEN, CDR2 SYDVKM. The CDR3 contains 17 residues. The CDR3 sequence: CASSFTWGAGDSYEQYF. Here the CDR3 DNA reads TGTGCCAGCAGTTTCACCTGGGGGGCCGGGGACTCCTACGAGCAGTACTTC.

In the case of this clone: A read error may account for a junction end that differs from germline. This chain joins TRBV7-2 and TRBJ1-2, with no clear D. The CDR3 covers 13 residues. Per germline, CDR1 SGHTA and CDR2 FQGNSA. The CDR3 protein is CASSLGSNDGYTF. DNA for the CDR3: TGTGCCAGCAGCTTAGGCAGTAACGATGGCTACACCTTC. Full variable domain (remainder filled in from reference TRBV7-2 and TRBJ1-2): GAGVSQSPSNKVTEKGKDVELRCDPISGHTALYWYRQSLGQGLEFLIYFQGNSAPDKSGLPSDRFSAERTGGSVSTLTIQRTQQEDSAVYLCASSLGSNDGYTFGSGTRLTVV.

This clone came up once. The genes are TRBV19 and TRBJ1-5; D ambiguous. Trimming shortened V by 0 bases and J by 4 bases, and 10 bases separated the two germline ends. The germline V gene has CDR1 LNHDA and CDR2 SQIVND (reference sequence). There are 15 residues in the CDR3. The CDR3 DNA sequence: TGTGCCAGTAGTATAGATAGGGCGGTGAATCAGCCCCAGCATTTT. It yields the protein CASSIDRAVNQPQHF.